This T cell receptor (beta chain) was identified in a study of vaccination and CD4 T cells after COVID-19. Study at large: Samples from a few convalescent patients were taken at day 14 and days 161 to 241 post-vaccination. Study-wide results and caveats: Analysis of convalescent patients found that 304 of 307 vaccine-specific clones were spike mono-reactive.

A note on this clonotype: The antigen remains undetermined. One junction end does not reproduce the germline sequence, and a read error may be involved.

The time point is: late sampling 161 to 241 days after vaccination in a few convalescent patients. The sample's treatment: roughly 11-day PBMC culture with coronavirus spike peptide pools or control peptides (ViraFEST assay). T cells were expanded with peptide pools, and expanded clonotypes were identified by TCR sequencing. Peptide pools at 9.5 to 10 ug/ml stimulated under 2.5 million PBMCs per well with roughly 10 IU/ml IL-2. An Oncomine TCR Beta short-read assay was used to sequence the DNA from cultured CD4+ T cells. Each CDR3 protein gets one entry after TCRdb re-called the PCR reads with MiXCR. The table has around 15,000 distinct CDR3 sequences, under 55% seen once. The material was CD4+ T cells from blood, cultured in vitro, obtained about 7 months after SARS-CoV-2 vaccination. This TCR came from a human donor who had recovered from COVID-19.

CDR3 nucleotide sequence: TGCAGTGCAAATCTACGGACAACTACATACTTC. It codes for CSANLRTTTYF. V is TRBV20-1 and J is TRBJ2-1, with D maybe TRBD1 (5 bases). This CDR3 has 11 amino acids. The V gene's germline CDR1 is DFQATT and CDR2 SNEGSKA (reference sequence).